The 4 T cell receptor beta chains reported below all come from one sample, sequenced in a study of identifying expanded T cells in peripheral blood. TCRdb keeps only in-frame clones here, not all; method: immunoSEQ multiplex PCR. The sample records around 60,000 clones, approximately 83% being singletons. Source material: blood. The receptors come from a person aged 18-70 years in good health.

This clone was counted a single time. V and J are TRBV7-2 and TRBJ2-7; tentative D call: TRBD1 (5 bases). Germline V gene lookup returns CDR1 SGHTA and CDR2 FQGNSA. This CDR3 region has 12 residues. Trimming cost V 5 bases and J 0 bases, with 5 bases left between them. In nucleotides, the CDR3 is TGTGCCAGCAGCCAGGGCTCCTACGAGCAGTACTTC. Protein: CASSQGSYEQYF. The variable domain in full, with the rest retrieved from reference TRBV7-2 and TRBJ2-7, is GAGVSQSPSNKVTEKGKDVELRCDPISGHTALYWYRQSLGQGLEFLIYFQGNSAPDKSGLPSDRFSAERTGGSVSTLTIQRTQQEDSAVYLCASSQGSYEQYFGPGTRLTVT.

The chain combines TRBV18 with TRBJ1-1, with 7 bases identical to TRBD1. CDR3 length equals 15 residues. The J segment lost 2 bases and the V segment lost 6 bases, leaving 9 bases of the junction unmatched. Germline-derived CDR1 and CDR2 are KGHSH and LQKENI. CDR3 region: CASSVVGDSNTEAFF. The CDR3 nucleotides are TGTGCCAGCTCCGTGGTGGGGGACAGCAACACTGAAGCTTTCTTT.

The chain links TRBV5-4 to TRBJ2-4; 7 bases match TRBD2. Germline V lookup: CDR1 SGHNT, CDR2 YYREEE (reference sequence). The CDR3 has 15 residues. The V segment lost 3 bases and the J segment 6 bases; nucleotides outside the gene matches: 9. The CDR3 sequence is CASSSLGGEANIQYF. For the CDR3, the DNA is TGTGCCAGCAGCTCCCTGGGAGGGGAAGCAAACATTCAGTACTTC.

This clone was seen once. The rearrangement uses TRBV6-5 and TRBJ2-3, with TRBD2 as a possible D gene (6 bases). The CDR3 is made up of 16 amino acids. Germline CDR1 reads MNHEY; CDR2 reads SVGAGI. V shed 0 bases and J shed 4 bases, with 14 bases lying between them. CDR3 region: CASSYSWGEWADTQYF. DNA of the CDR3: TGTGCCAGCAGTTACTCGTGGGGGGAGTGGGCAGATACGCAGTATTTT.